This T cell receptor (beta chain) was captured in a study of CD8 T cells in Susac syndrome. Study as a whole: Among the Susac syndrome patients sequenced, about 6 had active disease and about eight were in remission. Each patient with Susac syndrome, at the time of blood draw, was therapy-naive, on corticosteroids, or on intravenous immunoglobulin alone.

RNA, at roughly 0.5 to 1 ug, was reverse transcribed with random hexamers. Coverage of TCR beta CDR3 amplification by immunoSEQ multiplex PCR extended to 54 Vbeta and 13 Jbeta. A single record per CDR3 protein comes from TCRdb applying MiXCR to the immunoSEQ multiplex PCR reads. This table holds some 190,000 distinct CDR3 sequences, roughly 93% found once. TEMRA cells were FACS-enriched, with CD8+ and CD4+ T cells isolated negatively. The clonotype comes from a human donor with Susac syndrome. Sequencing was carried out using CD4+ T cells from PBMCs.

The CDR3 sequence: CASSLEGTSLGGYTF. As DNA, the CDR3 is TGTGCCAGCAGTTTAGAAGGGACCTCCCTAGGTGGCTACACCTTC. The chain is built from TRBV12-3 or TRBV12-4 and TRBJ1-2, with D perhaps TRBD1 (5 bases). The CDR3 runs to 15 residues. The V end lost 1 base, the J end lost 7 bases, and 16 bases lay between the germline ends.